This T cell receptor (beta chain) was captured in a study of blood T cell repertoires in COVID-19. At the level of the study: Sites in the United States, Italy and Spain provided acute and convalescent COVID-19 samples. Sources were T cells, B-cell-depleted T cells, or PBMCs; the material itself was cDNA or gDNA.

Method: immunoSEQ multiplex PCR; TCRdb's copy keeps in-frame clones and lacks some. The sample consists of about 160,000 clones, around 84% of them appearing once. Deletions cut 7 bases from V and 1 base from J, with 19 bases between. The CDR3 has 15 residues. Germline CDR1 is SQVTM and CDR2 is ANQGSEA. The source of this sequence is a human donor with acute or convalescent COVID-19. The donor label of this sample is uncertain. Sequencing was performed on peripheral blood. The chain joins TRBV29-1 to TRBJ1-2; the D gene is possibly TRBD1 (6 bases). The CDR3 nucleotides read TGCAGCGCATCGGCCGGGACACAAATTAACTATGGCTACACCTTC. Translation gives CSASAGTQINYGYTF.